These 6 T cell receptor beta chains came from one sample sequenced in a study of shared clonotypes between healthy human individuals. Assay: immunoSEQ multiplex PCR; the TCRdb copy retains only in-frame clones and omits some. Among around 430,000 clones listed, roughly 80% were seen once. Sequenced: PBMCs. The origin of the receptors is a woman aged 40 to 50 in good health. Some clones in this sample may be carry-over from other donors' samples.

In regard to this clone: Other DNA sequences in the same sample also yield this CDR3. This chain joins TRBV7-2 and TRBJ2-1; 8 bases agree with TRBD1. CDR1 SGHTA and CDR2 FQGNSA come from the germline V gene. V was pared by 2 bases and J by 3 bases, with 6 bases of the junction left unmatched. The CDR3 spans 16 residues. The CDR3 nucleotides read TGTGCCAGCAGCTTATCCGGGACAGGAAACTACAATGAGCAGTTCTTC. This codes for CASSLSGTGNYNEQFF.

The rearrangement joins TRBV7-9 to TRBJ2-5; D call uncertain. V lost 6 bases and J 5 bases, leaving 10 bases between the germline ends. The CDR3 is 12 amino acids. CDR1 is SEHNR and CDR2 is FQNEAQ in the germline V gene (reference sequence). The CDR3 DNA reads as TGTGCCAGCAGACCCGTGGGTGAGACCCAGTACTTC. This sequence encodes CASRPVGETQYF. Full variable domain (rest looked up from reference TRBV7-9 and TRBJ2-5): DTGVSQNPRHKITKRGQNVTFRCDPISEHNRLYWYRQTLGQGPEFLTYFQNEAQLEKSRLLSDRFSAERPKGSFSTLEIQRTEQGDSAMYLCASRPVGETQYFGPGTRLLVL.

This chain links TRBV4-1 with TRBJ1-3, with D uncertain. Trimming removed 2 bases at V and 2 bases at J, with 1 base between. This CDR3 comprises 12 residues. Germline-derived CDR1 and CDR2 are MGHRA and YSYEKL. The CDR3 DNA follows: TGCGCCAGCAGCCAAACTGGAAACACCATATATTTT. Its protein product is CASSQTGNTIYF.

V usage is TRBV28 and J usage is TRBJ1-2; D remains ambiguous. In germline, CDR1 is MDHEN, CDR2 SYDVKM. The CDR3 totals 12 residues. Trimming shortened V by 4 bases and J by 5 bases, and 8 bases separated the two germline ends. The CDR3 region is CASSSPQYGYTF. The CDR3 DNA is TGTGCCAGCAGTTCCCCCCAGTATGGCTACACCTTC.

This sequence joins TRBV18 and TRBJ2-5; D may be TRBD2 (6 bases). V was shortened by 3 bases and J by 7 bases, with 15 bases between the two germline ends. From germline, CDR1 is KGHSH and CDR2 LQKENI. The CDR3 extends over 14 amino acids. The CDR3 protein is CASSPSTSYGTQYF. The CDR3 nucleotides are TGTGCCAGCTCACCCTCAACTAGCTACGGGACCCAGTACTTC.

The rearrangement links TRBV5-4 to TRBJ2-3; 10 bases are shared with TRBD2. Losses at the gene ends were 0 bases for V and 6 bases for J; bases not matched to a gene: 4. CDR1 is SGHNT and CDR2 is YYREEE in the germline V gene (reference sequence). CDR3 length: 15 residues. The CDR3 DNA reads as TGTGCCAGCAGCTTGGTGAGCGGGAGGGCGGATACGCAGTATTTT. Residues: CASSLVSGRADTQYF.